These T cell receptor beta chains were read from a single sample in a study of cytomegalovirus exposure and HLA in healthy donors. The method was immunoSEQ multiplex PCR; TCRdb's version includes in-frame clones alone and lacks a portion of them. The repertoire holds over 90,000 clones, 70% to 80% seen once, with roughly 9.6% in the top ten. Sequences were obtained from PBMCs. These receptors came from a male donor in good health and CMV-seropositive. CDR3s include the opening cysteine and the closing phenylalanine or tryptophan. The order of the fields is J gene, V gene, D gene, clone size, CDR3 protein, CDR3 DNA. The D gene is left open where the match is weak. The listing skips clone size in some rows; elsewhere it reads once, few, many or a size class.

TRBJ2-1,TRBV5-1,TRBD1,.,CATGQGLAEEQFF,TGCGCCACCGGACAGGGCCTGGCGGAGGAGCAGTTCTTC
TRBJ1-1,TRBV4-1,.,.,CASSQRQLNTEAFF,TGCGCCAGCAGCCAGAGACAGTTGAACACTGAAGCTTTCTTT
TRBJ1-3,TRBV4-3,.,.,CASSQAWGLSGNTIYF,TGCGCCAGCAGCCAAGCGTGGGGACTCTCTGGAAACACCATATATTTT
TRBJ1-2,TRBV16,TRBD1,.,CASSRNRGSYGYTF,TGTGCCAGCAGCCGAAACAGGGGATCCTATGGCTACACCTTC
TRBJ2-4,TRBV25-1,.,.,CASSGQVVGIQYF,TGTGCCAGCAGTGGCCAGGTGGTGGGCATTCAGTACTTC
TRBJ2-7,TRBV4-2,TRBD2,.,CASSQDPSGRPSYEQYF,TGTGCCAGCAGCCAAGATCCTAGCGGGCGCCCCTCCTACGAGCAGTACTTC
TRBJ2-7,TRBV5-8,TRBD2,.,CASSQTSVAYEQYF,TGTGCCAGCAGCCAAACTAGCGTGGCCTACGAGCAGTACTTC
TRBJ2-2,TRBV4-3,TRBD2,.,CASSQGRGRAGTGELFF,TGCGCCAGCAGCCAGGGCCGCGGGAGGGCTGGCACCGGGGAGCTGTTTTTT
TRBJ2-7,TRBV6-5,TRBD1,.,CASRPYRGPYEQYF,TGTGCCAGCAGACCCTACAGGGGTCCCTACGAGCAGTACTTC
TRBJ2-3,TRBV5-8,.,.,CASSLGTVFTDTQYF,TGTGCCAGCAGCTTGGGGACAGTATTCACAGATACGCAGTATTTT
TRBJ2-5,TRBV18,.,.,CASSPLYHGEETQYF,TGTGCCAGCTCACCACTCTACCACGGGGAAGAGACCCAGTACTTC
TRBJ2-3,TRBV5-1,.,.,CASSLSLRGTDTQYF,TGCGCCAGCAGCCTTTCATTGAGGGGCACAGATACGCAGTATTTT
TRBJ1-2,TRBV30,TRBD1,.,CAWSPGGLYGGYTF,TGTGCCTGGAGCCCAGGGGGGCTCTATGGGGGCTACACCTTC
TRBJ1-5,TRBV6-6,TRBD1,.,CASSGQGARNQPQHF,TGTGCCAGCAGTGGACAGGGGGCGAGAAATCAGCCCCAGCATTTT
TRBJ1-1,TRBV5-1,.,.,CASSLKTDGSEAFF,TGCGCCAGCAGCTTGAAGACAGATGGGTCTGAAGCTTTCTTT
TRBJ2-5,TRBV5-1,.,.,CASSPLIASGETQYF,TGCGCCAGCAGTCCCCTGATTGCCTCCGGAGAGACCCAGTACTTC
TRBJ2-6,TRBV5-5,TRBD1,.,CASSSTGGRANGLTF,TGTGCCAGCAGCTCCACAGGGGGTAGGGCCAACGGCCTGACTTTC
TRBJ1-5,TRBV19,TRBD1,.,CASSVTGGYQPQHF,TGTGCCAGTAGTGTTACAGGGGGCTATCAGCCCCAGCATTTT
TRBJ2-1,TRBV27,TRBD1,.,CASSSYDRGHSNEQFF,TGTGCCAGCAGTTCGTACGACAGGGGGCATAGCAATGAGCAGTTCTTC
TRBJ2-3,TRBV7-2,TRBD1,.,CASSLFRGTPSTDTQYF,TGTGCCAGCAGCTTATTCAGGGGGACACCTAGCACAGATACGCAGTATTTT
TRBJ2-3,TRBV6-6,TRBD2,.,CASSSSTSGRPDTQYF,TGTGCCAGCAGCAGCTCGACTAGCGGGAGGCCAGATACGCAGTATTTT
TRBJ2-3,TRBV6-1,TRBD2,.,CASSDRGLAGEGDTQYF,TGTGCCAGCAGTGACCGGGGACTAGCGGGAGAGGGAGATACGCAGTATTTT
TRBJ2-5,TRBV30,TRBD2,few,CAWSVFLLSGSKETQYF,TGTGCCTGGAGTGTATTCCTCCTTAGCGGGAGCAAAGAGACCCAGTACTTC
TRBJ1-2,TRBV9,TRBD1,.,CASSAGTGPGRGYTF,TGTGCCAGCAGCGCCGGGACAGGCCCCGGGAGAGGCTACACCTTC
TRBJ1-5,TRBV19,.,.,CASSGLGNQPQHF,TGTGCCAGTTCAGGGTTGGGCAATCAGCCCCAGCATTTT
TRBJ2-3,TRBV5-1,TRBD1,.,CASSSNRGITDTQYF,TGCGCCAGCAGCTCCAACAGGGGAATCACAGATACGCAGTATTTT
TRBJ2-1,TRBV19,TRBD1,.,CASSPGQGASYNEQFF,TGTGCCAGTAGTCCTGGACAGGGGGCATCCTACAATGAGCAGTTCTTC
TRBJ2-2,TRBV10-1,.,.,CASPPAGRDTGELFF,TGCGCCAGCCCACCCGCGGGGCGGGATACCGGGGAGCTGTTTTTT
TRBJ2-1,TRBV11-2,TRBD1,.,CASSHPRVTGVNEQFF,TGTGCCAGCAGCCATCCCCGGGTTACAGGGGTCAATGAGCAGTTCTTC
TRBJ2-1,TRBV5-1,TRBD2,few,CASSSLAGATGNEQFF,TGCGCCAGCAGTTCCCTAGCGGGGGCGACCGGAAATGAGCAGTTCTTC
TRBJ2-3,TRBV2,TRBD2,.,CASSEEGGSSDTQYF,TGTGCCAGCAGTGAAGAGGGCGGGAGCTCAGATACGCAGTATTTT
TRBJ2-3,TRBV27,TRBD2,.,CASSPVAGVGTDTQYF,TGTGCCAGCAGTCCCGTAGCGGGAGTTGGGACAGATACGCAGTATTTT
TRBJ1-5,TRBV28,.,once,CASRTGGGAERPQHF,TGTGCCAGCAGAACCGGAGGAGGGGCGGAACGGCCCCAGCATTTT
TRBJ1-5,TRBV19,.,.,CASSTAAGQPQHF,TGTGCCAGTAGTACGGCCGCAGGTCAGCCCCAGCATTTT
TRBJ2-7,TRBV5-1,.,.,CASSAGHYEQYF,TGCGCCAGCAGCGCTGGACACTACGAGCAGTACTTC
TRBJ2-5,TRBV27,.,.,CASSSNSREQYF,TGTGCCAGCAGTTCCAATTCGAGGGAGCAGTACTTC
TRBJ2-5,TRBV2,TRBD2,.,CASKPITSGRETQYF,TGTGCCAGCAAGCCGATTACTAGCGGGAGGGAGACCCAGTACTTC
TRBJ2-7,TRBV27,.,few,CASSPAGAATYEQYF,TGTGCCAGCAGTCCCGCGGGGGCCGCCACCTACGAGCAGTACTTC
TRBJ1-1,TRBV6-1,.,.,CASASGRGQNTEAFF,TGTGCCAGCGCTTCCGGCCGGGGACAAAACACTGAAGCTTTCTTT
TRBJ1-2,TRBV5-4,TRBD1,few,CASSGDRARGYTF,TGTGCCAGCAGCGGCGACAGGGCTAGGGGCTACACCTTC
TRBJ2-7,TRBV11-1,TRBD1,few,CASSPQGAKYEQYF,TGTGCCAGCAGCCCACAGGGGGCGAAGTACGAGCAGTACTTC
TRBJ2-3,TRBV7-9,TRBD2,.,CASSYGLAGDTQYF,TGTGCCAGCAGCTACGGACTAGCGGGAGATACGCAGTATTTT
TRBJ2-5,TRBV30,TRBD1,few,CAWSKKRQGAETQYF,TGTGCCTGGAGTAAGAAGCGACAGGGGGCTGAGACCCAGTACTTC
TRBJ1-5,TRBV18,TRBD1,.,CASSPGTVDQPQHF,TGTGCCAGCTCTCCGGGGACAGTGGATCAGCCCCAGCATTTT
TRBJ1-5,TRBV19,TRBD1,.,CASSPRDREIQPQHF,TGTGCCAGTAGTCCCCGGGACAGGGAGATTCAGCCCCAGCATTTT
TRBJ2-7,TRBV7-2,.,few,CASSLEPRTYEQYF,TGTGCCAGCAGCTTAGAGCCCAGGACCTACGAGCAGTACTTC
TRBJ2-7,TRBV14,.,few,CASSLINDSHSYEQYF,TGTGCCAGCAGCCTTATTAACGACAGTCATTCCTACGAGCAGTACTTC
TRBJ2-2,TRBV11-2,TRBD1,few,CASSPGQGVNTGELFF,TGTGCCAGCAGCCCGGGACAGGGGGTAAACACCGGGGAGCTGTTTTTT
TRBJ2-5,TRBV28,TRBD1,.,CASSKGTGGRETQYF,TGTGCCAGCAGTAAAGGGACAGGGGGCAGGGAGACCCAGTACTTC
TRBJ1-1,TRBV28,TRBD1,.,CASRGTGANTEAFF,TGTGCCAGCAGGGGGACAGGGGCGAACACTGAAGCTTTCTTT